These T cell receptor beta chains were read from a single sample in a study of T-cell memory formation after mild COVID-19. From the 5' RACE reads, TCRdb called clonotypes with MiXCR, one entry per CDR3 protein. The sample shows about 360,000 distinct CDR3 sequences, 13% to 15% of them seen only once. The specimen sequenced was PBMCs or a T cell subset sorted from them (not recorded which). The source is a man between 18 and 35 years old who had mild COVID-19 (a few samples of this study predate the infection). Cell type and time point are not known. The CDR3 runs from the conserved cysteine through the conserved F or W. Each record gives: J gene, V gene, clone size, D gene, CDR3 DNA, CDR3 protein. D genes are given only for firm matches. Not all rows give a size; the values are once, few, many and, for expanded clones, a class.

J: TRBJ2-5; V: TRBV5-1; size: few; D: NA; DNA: TGCGCCAGCAGCTTGATGAGGGGGTTCCAAGAGACCCAGTACTTC; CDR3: CASSLMRGFQETQYF
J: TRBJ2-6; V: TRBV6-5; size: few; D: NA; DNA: TGTGCCAGCAGTGACGGACACTCTGGGGCCAACGTCCTGACTTTC; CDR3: CASSDGHSGANVLTF
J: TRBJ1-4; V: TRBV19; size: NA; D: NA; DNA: TGTGCCAGTAGTATCCTTGGAAAAACCGGAAAACTGTTTTTT; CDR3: CASSILGKTGKLFF
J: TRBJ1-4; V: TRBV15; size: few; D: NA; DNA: TGTGCCACCAGCAGAGATTCTGTACAGACCGAAAAACTGTTTTTT; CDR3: CATSRDSVQTEKLFF
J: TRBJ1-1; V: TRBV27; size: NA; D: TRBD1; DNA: TGTGCCAGCAGTACCACAGGGGGAACTGAAGCTTTCTTT; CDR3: CASSTTGGTEAFF
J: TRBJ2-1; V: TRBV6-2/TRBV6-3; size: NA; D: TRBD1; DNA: TGTGCCAGCAGTTACTTCGACAGGGACAATGAGCAGTTCTTC; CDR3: CASSYFDRDNEQFF
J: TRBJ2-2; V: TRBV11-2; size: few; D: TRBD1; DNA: TGTGCCAGCAGCTCCTCGACAGGGGGATACACCGGGGAGCTGTTTTTT; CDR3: CASSSSTGGYTGELFF
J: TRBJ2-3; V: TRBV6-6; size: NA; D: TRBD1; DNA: TGTGCCAGCAGTTACCCCCGGACAGGGATGGAAGATACGCAGTATTTT; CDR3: CASSYPRTGMEDTQYF
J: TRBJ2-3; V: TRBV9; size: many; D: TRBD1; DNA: TGTGCCAGCAGCGTAGAGAGGGGGCGTAGCACAGATACGCAGTATTTT; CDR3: CASSVERGRSTDTQYF
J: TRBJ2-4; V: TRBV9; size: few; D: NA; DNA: TGTGCCAGCAGCGCCTCGACGAACATTCAGTACTTC; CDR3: CASSASTNIQYF
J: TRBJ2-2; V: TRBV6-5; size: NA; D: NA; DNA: TGTGCCAGCAGTTATATAAACGGGAACACCGGGGAGCTGTTTTTT; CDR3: CASSYINGNTGELFF
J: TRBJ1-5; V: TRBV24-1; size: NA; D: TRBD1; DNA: TGTGCCACCAGTGACCCCGACAGGGGGAATCAGCCCCAGCATTTT; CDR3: CATSDPDRGNQPQHF
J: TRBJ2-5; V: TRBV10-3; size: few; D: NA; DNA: TGTGCCACCTGTCGGGACTCCAAGGCGGAGACCCAGTACTTC; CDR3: CATCRDSKAETQYF
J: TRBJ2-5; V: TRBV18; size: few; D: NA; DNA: TGTGCCAGCTCACCACTCGCGAGGGTCAGGGAGAGGCGAAAAGAGACCCAGTACTTC; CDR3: CASSPLARVRERRKETQYF
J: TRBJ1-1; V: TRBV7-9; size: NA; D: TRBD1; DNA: TGTGCCAGCAGATCCGGGACAGGGGGCGCGGACACTGAAGCTTTCTTT; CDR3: CASRSGTGGADTEAFF
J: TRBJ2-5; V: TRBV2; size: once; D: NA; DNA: TGTGCCAGCAGTCGAGGAGGGGATCAAGAGACACAGTACTTC; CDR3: CASSRGGDQETQYF